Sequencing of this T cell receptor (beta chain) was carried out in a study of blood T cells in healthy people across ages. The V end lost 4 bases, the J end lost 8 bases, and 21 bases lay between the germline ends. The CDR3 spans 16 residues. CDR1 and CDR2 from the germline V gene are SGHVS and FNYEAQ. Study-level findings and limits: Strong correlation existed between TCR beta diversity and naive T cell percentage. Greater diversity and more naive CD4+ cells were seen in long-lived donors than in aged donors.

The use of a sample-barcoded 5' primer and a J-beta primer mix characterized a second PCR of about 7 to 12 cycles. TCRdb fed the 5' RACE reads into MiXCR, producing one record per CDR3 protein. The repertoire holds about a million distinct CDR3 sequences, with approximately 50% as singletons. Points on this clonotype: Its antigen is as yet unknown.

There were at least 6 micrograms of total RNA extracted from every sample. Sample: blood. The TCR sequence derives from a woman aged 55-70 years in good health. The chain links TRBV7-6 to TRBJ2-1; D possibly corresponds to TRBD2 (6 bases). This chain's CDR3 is CASSSSPGVRPDEQFF. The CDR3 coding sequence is TGTGCCAGCAGCTCGAGCCCGGGAGTCAGACCCGATGAGCAGTTCTTC.